A selection of T cell receptor beta chains follows, all from one sample in a study of regulatory T cells. Method: immunoSEQ multiplex PCR; TCRdb's copy keeps in-frame clones and lacks some. The sample has about 23,000 clones; 88% are singletons. The sequenced sample consisted of conventional CD4+ T cells sorted from blood. The receptors originated from a child younger than 18 with CD3G deficiency. Both conserved end residues are trimmed from each CDR3. Only part of the rows carry a size: once, few, many, or a class if the clone is expanded.

V	J	size	CDR3
TRBV7-8	TRBJ2-7	.	ASSLTTGGHEQY
TRBV6-1	TRBJ2-3	.	ASSLVYGDTQY
TRBV30	TRBJ1-6	.	AWSVNRAHGRGPLH
TRBV6-1	TRBJ2-7	.	ASSEEAFKFYEQY
TRBV28	TRBJ2-7	.	ASSPGGLADEQY
TRBV6-6	TRBJ2-3	.	ASSLGQVPDTQY
TRBV11-2	TRBJ1-1	.	ASSGTRDRGTAF
TRBV7-2	TRBJ2-3	.	ASSLGLRAGDTQY
TRBV6-1	TRBJ1-4	.	ASRPGQAYNEKLF
TRBV7-2	TRBJ2-1	.	ASSLVAGIGGEQF
TRBV28	TRBJ1-4	.	ATLGQGAGTNEKLF
TRBV28	TRBJ1-1	.	ASSRGGSRLGGNTEAF
TRBV19	TRBJ2-7	.	ASSPDPWTGLGEQY
TRBV11-2	TRBJ2-6	.	ASSPRSSGANVLT
TRBV30	TRBJ1-1	.	AWNPSGPNTEAF
TRBV4-1	TRBJ2-7	once	ASSQGLAALGEQY
TRBV28	TRBJ2-4	.	ASSISGGLKNIQY
TRBV10-2	TRBJ2-2	.	ASRQGAGTGELF
TRBV7-9	TRBJ1-1	.	ASSHYSNTEAF
TRBV18	TRBJ2-7	.	ASSQTGAESQQY
TRBV7-8	TRBJ2-3	.	ASSLGLGSTDTQY
TRBV10-2	TRBJ2-4	.	ASSEGGTKNIQY
TRBV18	TRBJ2-5	.	ASSTNQGHQETQY
TRBV6-1	TRBJ2-7	.	ASSEFLGIEQY
TRBV7-9	TRBJ2-7	.	ASSSGPNTAQY
TRBV6-1	TRBJ2-7	.	ASRWTGMAYEQY
TRBV7-8	TRBJ2-2	.	ASSPRRDRGTGELF
TRBV7-8	TRBJ2-3	.	ASSLAGAGGVDTQY
TRBV21-1	TRBJ2-7	.	ARNASAKFSYEQY
TRBV18	TRBJ2-2	.	ASSPRGSSNTGELF
TRBV5-1	TRBJ1-1	.	ASSLEYNTEAF
TRBV21-1	TRBJ1-2	.	ASNAGTPRYGYT
TRBV19	TRBJ2-1	.	ASGSGTSSFSEQF
TRBV5-1	TRBJ2-7	few	ASSLAGTGGGEQY
TRBV5-1	TRBJ2-2	.	ASSLRDSNTGELF
TRBV7-7	TRBJ2-7	.	ASSLRQEDYEQY
TRBV19	TRBJ2-4	.	ASSDRGVAKNIQY
TRBV6-1	TRBJ2-3	.	ASSERGWGTDTQY
TRBV19	TRBJ2-1	.	ASSTSGRAGEQF
TRBV28	TRBJ2-1	.	ASSFGGTPYNEQF
TRBV7-9	TRBJ2-2	.	ASSSHRGSGELF
TRBV19	TRBJ1-4	.	ASSTGTAAGEKLF
TRBV28	TRBJ1-2	.	ASMTQGDRVGYT
TRBV5-1	TRBJ1-4	.	ASSSRLNEKLF
TRBV18	TRBJ2-1	.	ASSPGGAVRNEQF